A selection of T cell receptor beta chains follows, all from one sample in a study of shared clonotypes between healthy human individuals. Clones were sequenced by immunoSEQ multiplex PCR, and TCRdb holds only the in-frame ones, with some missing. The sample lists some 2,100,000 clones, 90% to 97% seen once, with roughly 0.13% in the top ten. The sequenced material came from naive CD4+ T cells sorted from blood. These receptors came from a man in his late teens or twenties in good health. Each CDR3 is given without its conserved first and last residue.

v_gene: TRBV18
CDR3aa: ASSPLAGPNSGANVLT

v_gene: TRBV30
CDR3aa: AWSKRQVYAPPNQETQY

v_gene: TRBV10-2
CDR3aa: ASSEVGYNEQF

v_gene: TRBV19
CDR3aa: ASSPTQGGSEQF

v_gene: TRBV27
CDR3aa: ASSGLSGANVLT

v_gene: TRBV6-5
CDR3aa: ASSRTVYSGNTIY

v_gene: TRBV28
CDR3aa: ASRGVTAEAF

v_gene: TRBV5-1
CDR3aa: ASSSLGTGTNEQF

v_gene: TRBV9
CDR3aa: ASSVGYQETQY

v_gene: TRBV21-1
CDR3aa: ASTERGGANEQF

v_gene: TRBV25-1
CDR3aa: ASSEWDQRGPSYEQY

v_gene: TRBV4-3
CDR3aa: ASSLYRNTEAF

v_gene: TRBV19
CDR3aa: ASSMQSSYEQY

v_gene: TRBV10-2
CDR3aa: ASSEGLQFRGYEQY

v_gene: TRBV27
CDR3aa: ASSSQDSTEAF

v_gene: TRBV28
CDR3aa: ASTSSGAVTEAF

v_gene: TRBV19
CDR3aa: ASSIPGIGNTIY

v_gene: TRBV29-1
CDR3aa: SAQQGNQPQH

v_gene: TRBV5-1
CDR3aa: ASSLVPGGLNYEQY

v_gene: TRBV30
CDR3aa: AWSVRTNYGYT

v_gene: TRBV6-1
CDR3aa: ASTAYRGTDTQY

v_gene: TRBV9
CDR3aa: ASSVEQGGYEQY

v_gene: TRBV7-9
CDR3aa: ASSLSGSSTEAF

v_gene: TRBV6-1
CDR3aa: ASSILGKVPEAF

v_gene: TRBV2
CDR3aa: ASSDRAQPQH

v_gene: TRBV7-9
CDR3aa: ASSFGGGPGDTQY

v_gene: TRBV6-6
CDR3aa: ASSSRGQGNEKLF

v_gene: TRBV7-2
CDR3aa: ASSTPQGSGYT

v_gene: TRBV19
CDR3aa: ASSIAGGTNEKLF

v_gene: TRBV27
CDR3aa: ASSPLAGANTGELF

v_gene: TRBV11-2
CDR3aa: ASSSYSMGEQY

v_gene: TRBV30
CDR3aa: ACSLLGDTEQY

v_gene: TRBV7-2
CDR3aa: ASSLMDSSYEQY

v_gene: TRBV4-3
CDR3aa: ASSQDGRDPGELF

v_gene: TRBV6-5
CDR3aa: ASSYSIGANTEAF

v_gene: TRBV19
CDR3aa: ASRLLTGTNTGELF

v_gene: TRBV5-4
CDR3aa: ASSPDRNYGYT

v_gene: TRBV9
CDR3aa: ASSPRGQDVEAF

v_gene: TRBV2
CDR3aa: ASSEWGQGEILGTQY

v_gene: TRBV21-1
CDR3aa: ASTLEGAEAF

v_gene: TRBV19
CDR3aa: ASSIPTGDTEAF

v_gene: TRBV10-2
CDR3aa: ASSEEVYKGAEAF

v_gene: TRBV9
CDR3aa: ASSVEGVGSGNTIY

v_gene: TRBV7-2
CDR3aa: ASSLERQLTTDTQY

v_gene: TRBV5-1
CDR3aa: ASSHVGTDTQY

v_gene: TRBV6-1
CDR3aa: ASSPGGSRRTEAF

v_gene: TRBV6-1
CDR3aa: ASSARDAFYEQY

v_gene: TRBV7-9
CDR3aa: ASSFYATNEKLF

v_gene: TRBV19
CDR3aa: ASSIQGAAGANEKLF

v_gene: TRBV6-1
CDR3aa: ASSESNRGRTEAF

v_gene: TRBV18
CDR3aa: ASSRTSGDNEQF

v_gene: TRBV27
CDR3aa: ASSILAKNIQY

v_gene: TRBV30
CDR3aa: AWSNRIYVLT

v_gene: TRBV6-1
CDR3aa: ASSAWNEQF

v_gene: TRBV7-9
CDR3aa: ASSVRESGNTIY

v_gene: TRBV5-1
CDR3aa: ASSWDREAGELF

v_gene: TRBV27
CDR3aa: ASSLGIGTEAF

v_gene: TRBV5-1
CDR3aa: ASSPSGAPGPQH

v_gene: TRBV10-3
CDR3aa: AIGQAGVLENSPLH